The 22 T cell receptor beta chains below come from one sample, sequenced in a study of cytomegalovirus exposure and HLA in healthy donors. PCR was performed using 60 Vbeta and 13 Jbeta primers. The assay was immunoSEQ multiplex PCR, and TCRdb's table has in-frame clones only and misses some. The table includes 95,000 to 110,000 clones, over 9% detected once. Sequenced material: PBMCs. Source of these receptors: a man in his forties in good health and CMV-seropositive.

The V and J genes are TRBV4-2 and TRBJ2-3; 9 bases are a match to TRBD2. Trimming took 0 bases from V and 4 from J; bases not matched to a gene: 8. Germline CDR1 and CDR2: LGHNA and YNFKEQ. CDR3 size: 17 residues. Here the CDR3 reads CASSQEKGGRAADTQYF. Here the CDR3 DNA reads TGTGCCAGCAGCCAAGAGAAAGGCGGGAGGGCCGCAGATACGCAGTATTTT.

Only a few counts were recorded for this clone. V and J are TRBV7-3 and TRBJ2-1, with 9 bases identical to TRBD2. Germline V lookup: CDR1 SGHTA, CDR2 FQGTGA. CDR3 length: 15 amino acids. Trimming at V came to 3 bases and at J to 2 bases, leaving 2 bases not matched to a gene. CDR3 sequence: CASSFLAGAYNEQFF. CDR3 nucleotide sequence: TGTGCCAGCAGCTTTTTAGCGGGAGCCTACAATGAGCAGTTCTTC.

This clone occurred a few times. The V and J genes are TRBV29-1 and TRBJ2-2, with 10 nucleotides matching TRBD1. CDR1 SQVTM and CDR2 ANQGSEA come from the germline V gene. The V gene end was trimmed by 6 bases and the J gene end by 3 bases; junction bases not matched to a gene: 1. This CDR3 is built from 13 residues. CDR3 amino acids: CSVDRGYTGELFF. The CDR3 DNA is TGCAGCGTGGACAGGGGGTACACCGGGGAGCTGTTTTTT.

The chain employs TRBV5-1 and TRBJ2-1, with D possibly matching TRBD1 (6 bases). The CDR3 runs to 15 residues. Germline V gene lookup returns CDR1 SGHRS and CDR2 YFSETQ. V lost 0 bases and J lost 2, with 9 bases in between. The DNA of the CDR3 is TGCGCCAGCAGCTTGGGGGGGCCTCCCTACAATGAGCAGTTCTTC. This sequence encodes CASSLGGPPYNEQFF. Full variable domain (missing parts from reference TRBV5-1 and TRBJ2-1): KAGVTQTPRYLIKTRGQQVTLSCSPISGHRSVSWYQQTPGQGLQFLFEYFSETQRNKGNFPGRFSGRQFSNSRSEMNVSTLELGDSALYLCASSLGGPPYNEQFFGPGTRLTVL.

The chain links TRBV28 to TRBJ1-1; 11 bases are a match to TRBD1. CDR3 size: 16 residues. Unmatched junction bases numbered 14, after V lost 4 bases and J lost 10 bases. Germline CDR1 reads MDHEN; CDR2 reads SYDVKM. The CDR3 coding sequence is TGTGCCAGCAGTTCCCGCCTGGACAGGGGGCTGGTTATAGCTTTCTTT. Translating it yields CASSSRLDRGLVIAFF.

This clone appeared a few times. This chain uses TRBV6-6 with TRBJ2-7, with D possibly being TRBD1 (5 bases). V was shortened by 7 bases and J by 3 bases, with 16 bases between the two germline ends. The CDR3 length is 14 residues. Germline values: CDR1 MNHNY, CDR2 SVGAGI (reference sequence). DNA of the CDR3: TGTGCCAGCACCGACCCCCGACAGAACTACGAGCAGTACTTC. Translated, it gives CASTDPRQNYEQYF.

The chain uses TRBV30 and TRBJ1-2; D perhaps matches TRBD1 (6 bases). Trimming left V 7 bases short and J 4 bases short, with 22 bases between. The germline V gene has CDR1 GTSNPN and CDR2 SVGIG (reference sequence). CDR3 length: 15 residues. The CDR3 protein is CASYRGRTATYGYTF. The CDR3 DNA reads TGTGCCTCATACCGCGGCCGGACAGCAACCTATGGCTACACCTTC.

In this sample, this clone turned up a few times. The genes are TRBV6-1 and TRBJ1-6; D not certain. The CDR3 extends over 10 amino acids. Germline V gene data show CDR1 as MNHNS and CDR2 as SASEGT. With 6 bases removed from V and 12 bases from J, the gap between germline ends came to 6 bases. The chain's CDR3 is CASRGQPLHF. As DNA, the CDR3 is TGTGCCAGCAGGGGCCAACCCCTCCACTTT.

This chain uses TRBV7-9 with TRBJ1-1; D is uncertain. This CDR3 spans 12 amino acids. CDR1 and CDR2 (germline): SEHNR, FQNEAQ (reference sequence). Trimming cost V 3 bases and J 3 bases, with 5 bases left between them. The CDR3 spells CASSFRDTEAFF. The CDR3 bases are TGTGCCAGCAGCTTCCGGGACACTGAAGCTTTCTTT.

The CDR3 nucleotides are TGTGCCAGCAGCTTAGATTTATCCGCCTACGAGCAGTACTTC. It yields the protein CASSLDLSAYEQYF. The rearrangement uses TRBV11-2 and TRBJ2-7; D uncertain. Germline V CDR1 and CDR2: SGHAT, FQNNGV. V dropped 0 bases and J dropped 2 bases, with 8 bases sitting between them. There are 14 residues in the CDR3.

The rearrangement links TRBV4-2 to TRBJ2-5; maybe TRBD2 (6 bases). Trimming removed 2 bases at V and 5 bases at J, with 18 bases between. Germline V lookup: CDR1 LGHNA, CDR2 YNFKEQ. CDR3 length: 16 residues. CDR3 amino acids: CASSQSQGWRGETQYF. The CDR3, as DNA: TGTGCCAGCAGCCAATCCCAGGGCTGGAGGGGTGAGACCCAGTACTTC.

This clone was found a few times. The rearrangement uses TRBV5-6 and TRBJ1-3; D uncertain. V shed 4 bases and J shed 4 bases, with 18 bases lying between them. This CDR3 has 16 amino acids. Germline V gene lookup returns CDR1 SGHDT and CDR2 YYEEEE. CDR3 residues: CASSNLYSGLGNTIYF. CDR3 nucleotide sequence: TGTGCCAGCAGCAACCTCTACAGCGGTCTCGGAAACACCATATATTTT.

A remark on this clone: The junction shows a germline mismatch at one end, possibly a read error. The chain uses TRBV30 and TRBJ2-3, with 11 bases fitting TRBD2. This CDR3 has 16 residues. Germline CDR1 GTSNPN, CDR2 SVGIG (reference sequence). The CDR3 DNA follows: TGTGCCTGGAGTGTCGGTAGCGGGAGGGCCGCAGATGCGCAGTATTTT. Translated, it gives CAWSVGSGRAADAQYF.

This clone was seen only a few times. The V and J genes are TRBV18 and TRBJ1-5; D is perhaps TRBD1 (6 bases). The CDR3 has 14 amino acids. Trimming cost V 3 bases and J 3 bases, with 9 bases left between them. CDR1 is KGHSH, CDR2 LQKENI, per germline. The CDR3 region is CASSPGQHNQPQHF. CDR3 coding DNA: TGTGCCAGCTCACCCGGACAGCACAATCAGCCCCAGCATTTT.

This clone was counted between two and nine times. V is TRBV27 and J is TRBJ2-7; 7 bases match TRBD1. The CDR3 runs to 14 residues. The J segment lost 5 bases and the V segment lost 0 bases, leaving 4 bases of the junction unmatched. CDR1 is MNHEY, CDR2 SMNVEV, per germline (reference sequence). CDR3 region: CASSLSGTVNEQYF. The CDR3 DNA reads TGTGCCAGCAGTTTATCCGGGACAGTCAACGAGCAGTACTTC.

The genes are TRBV11-3 and TRBJ2-4, with TRBD2 identical over 9 bases. Trimming at V came to 3 bases and at J to 6 bases, leaving 6 bases not matched to a gene. Germline V CDR1 and CDR2: SGHNT, YENEEA. This CDR3 spans 15 amino acids. The CDR3 reads CASSFEGGGVNIQYF. CDR3 nucleotide sequence: TGTGCCAGCAGCTTTGAGGGCGGGGGGGTAAACATTCAGTACTTC.

This clone was seen more than once but under ten times. V is TRBV7-2 and J is TRBJ1-4; no clear D gene. This CDR3 is 15 amino acids long. From germline, CDR1 is SGHTA and CDR2 FQGNSA. Trimming took off 5 bases at V and 0 bases at J, with 10 bases between the two ends. CDR3 sequence: CASSRSYATNEKLFF. CDR3 coding DNA: TGTGCCAGCAGCCGGAGTTACGCAACTAATGAAAAACTGTTTTTT.

In its sample, this clone was seen a few times. The chain is built from TRBV7-8 and TRBJ1-1; D remains ambiguous. Germline V lookup: CDR1 SGHVS, CDR2 FQNEAQ. The CDR3 is 14 residues long. V was clipped by 2 bases and J by 4 bases, with 11 bases between them. For the CDR3, the DNA is TGTGCCAGCAGCTTATCAGGATTTGCCACTGAAGCTTTCTTT. Protein sequence: CASSLSGFATEAFF.

The rearrangement joins TRBV11-2 to TRBJ2-5; no clear D. V was clipped by 3 bases and J by 5 bases, with 7 bases between them. CDR3 length: 12 amino acids. Germline lookup yields CDR1 SGHAT and CDR2 FQNNGV. CDR3 bases: TGTGCCAGCAGCTTTATTGAGGAGACCCAGTACTTC. It specifies CASSFIEETQYF.

This clone was seen a handful of times. The chain carries TRBV12-5 and TRBJ1-3; D is unclear. The germline V gene encodes CDR1 LGHNT and CDR2 FRNRAP. This CDR3 has 13 amino acids. Trimming took off 2 bases at V and 8 bases at J, with 10 bases between the two ends. CDR3 loop: CASGLPAVDTIYF. CDR3 bases: TGTGCTAGTGGTTTGCCCGCGGTAGACACCATATATTTT.

This clone was observed a few times. The V gene is TRBV18, the J gene TRBJ2-7, with 15 positions matching TRBD2. This CDR3 has 16 amino acids. With V trimmed by 8 bases and J by 0 bases, 5 bases remained unmatched. CDR1 KGHSH and CDR2 LQKENI come from the germline V gene. CDR3 in DNA: TGTGCCAGCGTGGGGACTAGCGGGGGGATCTCCTACGAGCAGTACTTC. Encoded protein: CASVGTSGGISYEQYF.

This chain joins TRBV6-5 and TRBJ1-2; D ambiguous. The CDR3 has 10 residues. CDR1 is MNHEY and CDR2 is SVGAGI in the germline V gene. CDR3 DNA sequence: TGTGTCGCGGGGAGAGAAGTCTACACCTTC. Residues: CVAGREVYTF.